This T cell receptor (beta chain) was identified in a study of cytomegalovirus exposure and HLA in healthy donors (dated by TCRdb to the late 2010s). Regarding the complete study: A later analysis indicated that the 100 to 150 validation repertoires were generated on the platform also employed for the roughly 650 repertoires of the first cohort. The study was designed to test whether signatures of past pathogen exposure could be identified by cataloging public T cell receptors. In addition to the first cohort of 650 to 800 subjects, a separate validation cohort of over 90 different subjects was used. To predict cytomegalovirus infection status, the study combined high-throughput TCR immunosequencing, statistical association of individual TCRs with disease status, and machine learning.

The library was made by the immunoSEQ multiplex PCR assay. Per the original workflow: To diagnose cytomegalovirus status from the catalog of TCR beta chain sequences, a statistical classification framework was built. TCRdb limited this immuneACCESS table to in-frame rearrangements with V and J called. A share of clones is missing; checked studies link under half to unresolved V genes, and the rest is unexplained. The V and J calls and clone size come from that table; D and trimming were worked out from the DNA. The sample contains some 70,000 clones, about 89% of them found a single time. The ten most abundant clones make up around 1.7% of the sample. This clone appeared a few times. This clone's antigen is unknown. No base quality values were provided; no much bigger clone lies one nucleotide off. Donors formed part of the validation cohort, which comprised 120 subjects and was distinct from the first cohort of 690 or so subjects.

Results the study describes overall, beyond this receptor: All 120 or so repertoires were used to score co-occurrence in the validation cohort in a later analysis, because that analysis had no HLA typing for the cohort. Across donors, most TCR sequences were observed very rarely, whereas some public TCRs were present in many individuals. The classifier was reported to diagnose cytomegalovirus status with high specificity and sensitivity in both the original and validation cohorts. In the study, about 150 TCR beta chains were listed as associated with cytomegalovirus. The authors suggested that the approach could potentially be extended to other disease states and immunological phenotypes. Three of the identified cytomegalovirus-associated TCR beta chains were confirmed in vitro to be specific for cytomegalovirus antigens. A later analysis found that TCRs clustered in the first cohort also tended to co-occur in the roughly 120 validation repertoires, with 94% of cluster scores above 0.

The TCR originated in a woman younger than 35 in good health and CMV-seronegative. The sequenced sample was PBMCs.

The CDR3 is CASSPPAKEKLFF. The DNA sequence is given as TGTGCCAGCTCACCACCGGCGAAGGAGAAACTGTTTTTT. The chain was built from TRBV18 and TRBJ1-4; the D gene assignment is ambiguous. Trimming costs V 0 bases and J 11 bases, and their ends lie 10 bases apart. CDR1 and CDR2 (KGHSH, LQKENI) derive from the germline V gene. The CDR3 contains 13 residues, cysteine and phenylalanine counted. Of all the DNA, just the CDR3 is kept, 39 bases in frame from base 1.